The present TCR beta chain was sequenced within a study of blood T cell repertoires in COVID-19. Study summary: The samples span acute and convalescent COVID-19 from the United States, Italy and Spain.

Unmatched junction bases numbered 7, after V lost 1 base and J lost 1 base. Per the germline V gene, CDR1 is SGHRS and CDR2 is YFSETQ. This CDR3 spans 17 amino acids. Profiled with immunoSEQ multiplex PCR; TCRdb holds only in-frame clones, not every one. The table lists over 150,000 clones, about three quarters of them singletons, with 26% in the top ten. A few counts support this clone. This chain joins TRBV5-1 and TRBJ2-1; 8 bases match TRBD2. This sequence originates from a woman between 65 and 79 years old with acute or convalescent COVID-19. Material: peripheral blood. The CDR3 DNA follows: TGCGCCAGCAGCTTGCGGAGCGGGAGTGCATCCTACAATGAGCAGTTCTTC. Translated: CASSLRSGSASYNEQFF.